Listed below are T cell receptor beta chains from one sample, sequenced in a study of T cell responses to AZD1222 COVID-19 vaccine. The table came from immunoSEQ multiplex PCR; TCRdb's copy has only in-frame clones and leaves some out. The table shows around 110,000 clones, with over 75% occurring only once. The specimen was peripheral blood, collected on day 0 of AZD1222 vaccination. Receptor source: an adult in good health. The CDR3 runs from the conserved cysteine through the conserved F or W. The D gene is left open where the match is weak. Size values are once, few and many counts, or a class for expanded clones, and some rows have none.

j_gene: TRBJ1-4; abundance: .; d_gene: .; v_gene: TRBV4-3; CDR3nt: TGCGCCAGCAGCCAAGCTAGGCGGGGAGAAAAACTGTTTTTT; CDR3aa: CASSQARRGEKLFF
j_gene: TRBJ2-7; abundance: once; d_gene: .; v_gene: TRBV5-1; CDR3nt: TGCGCCAGCAGCTTGGCTTCGAGTTCCTACGAGCAGTACTTC; CDR3aa: CASSLASSSYEQYF
j_gene: TRBJ2-7; abundance: once; d_gene: .; v_gene: TRBV5-1; CDR3nt: TGCGCCAGCAGCCACCCGGGACTCCAATCTTACGAGCAGTACTTC; CDR3aa: CASSHPGLQSYEQYF
j_gene: TRBJ1-1; abundance: .; d_gene: TRBD1; v_gene: TRBV28; CDR3nt: TGTGCCAGCATCGAGGGGGCTGTGAACACTGAAGCTTTCTTT; CDR3aa: CASIEGAVNTEAFF
j_gene: TRBJ1-1; abundance: .; d_gene: .; v_gene: TRBV19; CDR3nt: TGTGCCAGCCTAGGGGGGACTGAAGCTTTCTTT; CDR3aa: CASLGGTEAFF
j_gene: TRBJ1-5; abundance: .; d_gene: .; v_gene: TRBV27; CDR3nt: TGTGCCAGCTGGCTCGGGGGGAGCAGCAATCAGCCCCAGCATTTT; CDR3aa: CASWLGGSSNQPQHF
j_gene: TRBJ1-2; abundance: .; d_gene: TRBD1; v_gene: TRBV30; CDR3nt: TGTGCCTGGAAGGGACAGGGGGATGGCTACACCTTC; CDR3aa: CAWKGQGDGYTF
j_gene: TRBJ1-6; abundance: .; d_gene: .; v_gene: TRBV5-1; CDR3nt: TGCGCCAGCAGCTGGGGGATGAACTCACCCCTCCACTTT; CDR3aa: CASSWGMNSPLHF
j_gene: TRBJ1-1; abundance: .; d_gene: .; v_gene: TRBV6-5; CDR3nt: TGTGCCAGCAAAGGAGGCTCTCACGTCGCTGAAGCTTTCTTT; CDR3aa: CASKGGSHVAEAFF
j_gene: TRBJ1-2; abundance: .; d_gene: .; v_gene: TRBV12-3/TRBV12-4; CDR3nt: TGTGCCAGCGTTAGGTTGGGGTCGTTGGGCTACACCTTC; CDR3aa: CASVRLGSLGYTF
j_gene: TRBJ2-3; abundance: .; d_gene: .; v_gene: TRBV27; CDR3nt: TGTGCCAGCAGCCCCGGGACTCCAGATACGCAGTATTTT; CDR3aa: CASSPGTPDTQYF
j_gene: TRBJ1-4; abundance: few; d_gene: TRBD1; v_gene: TRBV2; CDR3nt: TGTGCCAGCAGTAACCGGGACAGGGACAAAGCAACTAATGAAAAACTGTTTTTT; CDR3aa: CASSNRDRDKATNEKLFF
j_gene: TRBJ2-1; abundance: .; d_gene: TRBD2; v_gene: TRBV9; CDR3nt: TGTGCCAGCAGCGTCGGACTAGCGGGAGATGAGCAGTTCTTC; CDR3aa: CASSVGLAGDEQFF
j_gene: TRBJ1-1; abundance: .; d_gene: .; v_gene: TRBV7-7; CDR3nt: TGCGCCAGCAGCTTGATTAAGGAGGCTGAAGCTTTCTTT; CDR3aa: CASSLIKEAEAFF
j_gene: TRBJ2-7; abundance: .; d_gene: .; v_gene: TRBV4-3; CDR3nt: TGCGCCAGCAGCCAAGGACTTGGGGCAGGACTTTCCTACGAGCAGTACTTC; CDR3aa: CASSQGLGAGLSYEQYF
j_gene: TRBJ2-7; abundance: .; d_gene: .; v_gene: TRBV2; CDR3nt: TGTGCCAGCAGTGAAGACTCGCTACGTAACTACGAGCAGTACTTC; CDR3aa: CASSEDSLRNYEQYF
j_gene: TRBJ1-1; abundance: .; d_gene: .; v_gene: TRBV9; CDR3nt: TGTGCCAGCAGCCCTTCTTCCCCGGGGGCTGAAGCTTTCTTT; CDR3aa: CASSPSSPGAEAFF
j_gene: TRBJ1-6; abundance: .; d_gene: TRBD1; v_gene: TRBV7-9; CDR3nt: TGTGCCAGCAGCCCCCGGACGAGGGACAGAATTACACCCCTCCACTTT; CDR3aa: CASSPRTRDRITPLHF
j_gene: TRBJ1-2; abundance: .; d_gene: TRBD1; v_gene: TRBV4-3; CDR3nt: TGCGCCAGCAGCCAAGGCGCCGTCCGGACAGGGGGTAATGCCTATGGCTACACCTTC; CDR3aa: CASSQGAVRTGGNAYGYTF
j_gene: TRBJ1-5; abundance: .; d_gene: .; v_gene: TRBV15; CDR3nt: TGTGCCACCAGCAGAGGCGGAGGGGGTTTCAATCAGCCCCAGCATTTT; CDR3aa: CATSRGGGGFNQPQHF
j_gene: TRBJ1-1; abundance: once; d_gene: .; v_gene: TRBV7-6; CDR3nt: TGTGCCAGCAGCGGACTGTACACTGAAGCTTTCTTT; CDR3aa: CASSGLYTEAFF
j_gene: TRBJ1-1; abundance: .; d_gene: .; v_gene: TRBV5-4; CDR3nt: TGTGCCAGCAGTCGAGACATGAACACTGAAGCTTTCTTT; CDR3aa: CASSRDMNTEAFF
j_gene: TRBJ2-1; abundance: .; d_gene: .; v_gene: TRBV9; CDR3nt: TGTGCCAGCAGCGTAGTACCGCTTAATGAGCAGTTCTTC; CDR3aa: CASSVVPLNEQFF
j_gene: TRBJ2-2; abundance: once; d_gene: .; v_gene: TRBV6-5; CDR3nt: TGTGCCAGCAACCCGGGGAACACCGGGGAGCTGTTTTTT; CDR3aa: CASNPGNTGELFF
j_gene: TRBJ1-3; abundance: once; d_gene: .; v_gene: TRBV6-5; CDR3nt: TGTGCCAGCAGTTACCTCGGGGGTGCGGACACCATATATTTT; CDR3aa: CASSYLGGADTIYF
j_gene: TRBJ2-3; abundance: .; d_gene: TRBD1; v_gene: TRBV28; CDR3nt: TGTGCCAGCAGTTTAGACAGGGGGGACACAGATACGCAGTATTTT; CDR3aa: CASSLDRGDTDTQYF
j_gene: TRBJ1-1; abundance: once; d_gene: .; v_gene: TRBV5-4; CDR3nt: TGTGCCAGCAGCTTGGCATCGATGAACACTGAAGCTTTCTTT; CDR3aa: CASSLASMNTEAFF
j_gene: TRBJ1-5; abundance: .; d_gene: .; v_gene: TRBV19; CDR3nt: TGTGCCAGTAGGACCAATCGGGGGGCCCTCAATCAGCCCCAGCATTTT; CDR3aa: CASRTNRGALNQPQHF